Listed here are 32 T cell receptor beta chains from one sample, sequenced in a study of PD-1 blockade in classical Hodgkin lymphoma. There was relapse after autologous stem cell transplantation in every patient, and there was variation in brentuximab vedotin exposure. Method: immunoSEQ multiplex PCR; TCRdb's copy keeps in-frame clones and lacks some. The sample yields over 9,000 clones, roughly four fifths seen once. The sample in question was peripheral blood mononuclear cells (PBMCs), obtained at baseline. These receptors originate from a human donor with classical Hodgkin lymphoma.

The chain has TRBV7-9 and TRBJ1-5; D gene ambiguous. The CDR3 contains 12 residues. Trimming cost V 1 base and J 4 bases, with 2 bases left between them. Germline lookup yields CDR1 SEHNR and CDR2 FQNEAQ (reference sequence). The CDR3 loop reads CASSLGNQPQHF. For the CDR3, the DNA is TGTGCCAGCAGCTTAGGGAATCAGCCCCAGCATTTT.

The V and J genes are TRBV29-1 and TRBJ1-1; TRBD1 aligns across 7 bases. V was clipped by 6 bases and J by 4 bases; unmatched bases: 11. The CDR3 consists of 14 residues. CDR1 is SQVTM and CDR2 is ANQGSEA in the germline V gene. Here the CDR3 reads CSVGPTGEGTEAFF. The DNA for the CDR3 is TGCAGCGTCGGACCCACAGGGGAGGGCACTGAAGCTTTCTTT.

The V gene is TRBV19, the J gene TRBJ1-5; 8 bases align to TRBD1. This CDR3 region has 17 residues. Germline loops: CDR1 LNHDA, CDR2 SQIVND (reference sequence). Unmatched junction bases numbered 11, after V lost 5 bases and J lost 2 bases. The CDR3 loop reads CASSSPRQGMGNQPQHF. In DNA form, the CDR3 reads TGTGCCAGTAGTTCCCCTCGACAGGGGATGGGCAATCAGCCCCAGCATTTT.

This sequence joins TRBV7-2 and TRBJ1-3, with D maybe TRBD1 (5 bases). The V end lost 0 bases, the J end lost 6 bases, and 12 bases lay between the germline ends. The CDR3 consists of 15 residues. CDR1 is SGHTA and CDR2 is FQGNSA in the germline V gene. CDR3 residues: CASSLAPGYQNTIYF. CDR3 DNA sequence: TGTGCCAGCAGCTTAGCACCAGGGTATCAAAACACCATATATTTT.

CDR3 sequence: CASRPLAGSADTQYF. In DNA, the CDR3 is TGTGCCAGTCGGCCACTAGCGGGTAGCGCAGATACGCAGTATTTT. The chain carries TRBV19 and TRBJ2-3; 9 bases fit TRBD2. The germline CDR1 and CDR2 sequences are LNHDA and SQIVND (reference sequence). The CDR3 spans 15 residues. V was clipped by 8 bases and J by 4 bases; unmatched bases: 10.

The gene calls are TRBV29-1 and TRBJ1-4; D ambiguous. Germline CDR1 and CDR2: SQVTM and ANQGSEA. The V gene lost 4 bases and the J gene lost 10 bases, with 10 bases spanning the gap. CDR3 size: 11 residues. The CDR3 region is CSVVGTGKLFF. For the CDR3, the DNA is TGCAGCGTTGTGGGAACGGGAAAACTGTTTTTT.

The chain couples TRBV6-6 to TRBJ1-1, with TRBD1 identical over 7 bases. From germline, CDR1 is MNHNY and CDR2 SVGAGI (reference sequence). The CDR3 is made up of 15 amino acids. V was clipped by 7 bases and J by 4 bases; unmatched bases: 12. The CDR3 reads CASTEGPGGGTEAFF. As DNA, the CDR3 is TGTGCCAGCACGGAGGGGCCAGGGGGAGGCACTGAAGCTTTCTTT.

The gene calls are TRBV27 and TRBJ2-7, with 9 bases identical to TRBD1. The CDR3 has 17 residues. V lost 4 bases to trimming and J lost 0 bases; unmatched junction nucleotides: 10. CDR1 is MNHEY and CDR2 is SMNVEV in the germline V gene (reference sequence). The CDR3 loop is CASSYIAGGQGSYEQYF. The CDR3, as DNA: TGTGCCAGCAGTTATATTGCCGGGGGACAGGGCTCCTACGAGCAGTACTTC.

This chain joins TRBV2 and TRBJ2-3, with 7 bases that match TRBD1. The CDR3 is 15 residues long. Germline-derived CDR1 and CDR2 are SNHLY and FYNNEI. After removal of 6 bases from V and 9 bases from J, the junction contained 15 bases not matched to a gene. DNA for the CDR3: TGTGCCAGCAGCGCCCCGACAGGGCCCCGTAAGACGCAGTATTTT. Translated, it gives CASSAPTGPRKTQYF. The entire variable domain, with the rest obtained from reference TRBV2 and TRBJ2-3, is as follows: EPEVTQTPSHQVTQMGQEVILRCVPISNHLYFYWYRQILGQKVEFLVSFYNNEISEKSEIFDDQFSVERPDGSNFTLKIRSTKLEDSAMYFCASSAPTGPRKTQYFGPGTRLTVL.

The rearrangement joins TRBV5-1 to TRBJ2-5; maybe TRBD2 (5 bases). The V end was cut by 3 bases, the J end by 5 bases, with 14 bases between. Germline CDR1 is SGHRS and CDR2 is YFSETQ. The CDR3 runs to 14 residues. CDR3 amino acids: CASSWAVREETQYF. CDR3 DNA sequence: TGCGCCAGCAGCTGGGCAGTTAGGGAGGAGACCCAGTACTTC.

The rearrangement joins TRBV19 to TRBJ1-2; 12 bases line up with TRBD1. Per germline, CDR1 LNHDA and CDR2 SQIVND (reference sequence). The trim removed 7 bases at V and 4 bases at J, leaving 7 bases unmatched. This CDR3 spans 15 amino acids. The CDR3 is CASTPGTGGGYGYTF. DNA of the CDR3: TGTGCCAGTACCCCCGGGACAGGGGGCGGCTATGGCTACACCTTC.

This chain uses TRBV6-5 with TRBJ2-7; no firm D call. CDR1 and CDR2 from the germline V gene are MNHEY and SVGAGI. With 0 bases removed from V and 4 bases from J, the gap between germline ends came to 4 bases. CDR3 length: 12 amino acids. CDR3: CASSYSWYEQYF. DNA for the CDR3: TGTGCCAGCAGTTACTCGTGGTACGAGCAGTACTTC.

The chain joins TRBV11-1 to TRBJ2-5, with a weak D call TRBD2 (7 bases). CDR3 length: 15 residues. Per germline, CDR1 SGHAT and CDR2 FQDESV (reference sequence). The V end lost 5 bases, the J end lost 2 bases, and 15 bases lay between the germline ends. This CDR3 is CASSRGAGFQETQYF. The CDR3 nucleotides read TGTGCCAGCAGCCGGGGGGCGGGCTTTCAAGAGACCCAGTACTTC.

This chain links TRBV7-6 with TRBJ2-3; 12 bases map to TRBD2. The V gene's germline CDR1 is SGHVS and CDR2 FNYEAQ. Germline trimming cut 4 bases from V and 4 bases from J; bases unmatched to any gene: 3. This CDR3 is 15 amino acids long. CDR3 in amino acids: CASSSLAGGSDTQYF. The DNA for the CDR3 is TGTGCCAGCAGCTCACTAGCGGGGGGCTCAGATACGCAGTATTTT.

This clone appeared a few times. The CDR3 region has the DNA TGTGCCAGCAGTTACTGGGGGGAAAAAGCTGAAGCTTTCTTT. This codes for CASSYWGEKAEAFF. V is TRBV6-8 and J is TRBJ1-1, with D tentatively TRBD1 (5 bases). Trimming shortened V by 1 base and J by 6 bases, and 12 bases separated the two germline ends. Per germline, CDR1 MNHGY and CDR2 SAAAGT. This CDR3 is 14 amino acids long.

This clone was seen only a few times. The chain recombines TRBV7-2 with TRBJ1-4; 7 nucleotides line up with TRBD1. Trimming took 5 bases from V and 7 from J; bases not matched to a gene: 7. The CDR3 length is 14 residues. CDR1 is SGHTA, CDR2 FQGNSA, per germline. CDR3 protein: CASSQRTGSEKLFF. CDR3 coding DNA: TGTGCCAGCAGCCAGCGGACAGGTAGTGAAAAACTGTTTTTT.

This chain joins TRBV6-5 and TRBJ1-6; D gene ambiguous. Germline V lookup: CDR1 MNHEY, CDR2 SVGAGI. Trimming stripped 6 bases from V and 9 bases from J, with 15 bases between. The CDR3 totals 14 residues. The CDR3 loop is CASRSRTLSSPLHF. In nucleotides, the CDR3 is TGTGCCAGCAGATCTCGGACTCTGAGTTCACCCCTCCACTTT.

The rearrangement uses TRBV6-1 and TRBJ2-3; maybe TRBD1 (10 bases). CDR1 is MNHNS and CDR2 is SASEGT in the germline V gene. The CDR3 sequence is 15 residues long. The ends were cut back, 7 bases at V and 1 base at J, with 15 bases in the middle. CDR3: CASTSGTGGTDTQYF. CDR3 coding DNA: TGTGCCAGCACTAGCGGGACAGGGGGCACAGATACGCAGTATTTT.

This clone qualifies as medium-sized. The rearrangement links TRBV5-1 to TRBJ2-1; D may match TRBD1 or TRBD2 (5 bases each). Between the trimmed V and J ends, which lost 4 bases and 5 bases, there was a span of 16 bases. From germline, CDR1 is SGHRS and CDR2 YFSETQ. This CDR3 region has 15 residues. The CDR3 DNA follows: TGCGCCAGCAGCACCGGGACCGGCGGTAACAATGAGCAGTTCTTC. It specifies CASSTGTGGNNEQFF.

This chain links TRBV5-5 with TRBJ1-4, with a tentative D call TRBD1 (6 bases). Germline V gene data show CDR1 as SGHKS and CDR2 as YYEKEE (reference sequence). The V end was cut by 7 bases, the J end by 8 bases, with 18 bases between. The CDR3 is made up of 14 amino acids. The DNA for the CDR3 is TGTGCCAGCGGCCCAACGGGGGGCCGGGAAAAACTGTTTTTT. Encoded protein: CASGPTGGREKLFF.

V usage is TRBV7-2 and J usage is TRBJ2-1, with 9 positions matching TRBD1. With V trimmed by 5 bases and J by 2 bases, 7 bases remained unmatched. Per the germline V gene, CDR1 is SGHTA and CDR2 is FQGNSA. The CDR3 has 16 amino acids. The CDR3 nucleotides are TGTGCCAGCAGCCCACAGGACAGGGGCACCTACAATGAGCAGTTCTTC. The encoded protein is CASSPQDRGTYNEQFF.

The rearrangement links TRBV5-8 to TRBJ2-2, with 7 bases identical to TRBD1. The CDR3 consists of 16 residues. CDR1 SGHTS and CDR2 YDEGEE come from the germline V gene. With V trimmed by 4 bases and J by 2 bases, 8 bases remained unmatched. The CDR3: CASSPGQAINTGELFF. The CDR3 coding sequence is TGTGCCAGCAGCCCAGGACAGGCGATAAACACCGGGGAGCTGTTTTTT.

The rearrangement links TRBV5-1 to TRBJ2-5; D may match TRBD1 or TRBD2 (5 bases each). The CDR3 runs to 15 residues. CDR1 is SGHRS, CDR2 YFSETQ, per germline. V lost 3 bases and J 5 bases, leaving 17 bases between the germline ends. CDR3 region: CASSWGTALSETQYF. CDR3 nucleotide sequence: TGCGCCAGCAGCTGGGGGACCGCCCTTAGCGAGACCCAGTACTTC.

The V gene is TRBV27, the J gene TRBJ1-5, with a possible D match to TRBD1 (5 bases). CDR1 MNHEY and CDR2 SMNVEV come from the germline V gene (reference sequence). V lost 1 base, J lost 0 bases, and 7 bases lay in between. This CDR3 is built from 15 residues. The CDR3 coding sequence is TGTGCCAGCAGTTTATTGGGGGATAGCAATCAGCCCCAGCATTTT. Amino acids: CASSLLGDSNQPQHF.

The rearrangement uses TRBV6-1 and TRBJ2-5; unclear D gene. Between the trimmed V and J ends, which lost 6 bases and 2 bases, there was a span of 16 bases. CDR1 MNHNS and CDR2 SASEGT come from the germline V gene. The CDR3 length is 15 residues. The CDR3 loop reads CASRPVDLPQETQYF. In DNA, the CDR3 is TGTGCCAGCAGACCCGTTGACTTACCTCAAGAGACCCAGTACTTC.

This chain connects TRBV6-5 to TRBJ2-2, with D possibly matching TRBD2 (5 bases). The CDR3 runs 15 residues. The ends were cut back, 5 bases at V and 0 bases at J, with 10 bases in the middle. CDR1 is MNHEY, CDR2 SVGAGI, per germline. In DNA form, the CDR3 reads TGTGCCAGCAGTAGAAGCGGCACGAACACCGGGGAGCTGTTTTTT. The encoded protein is CASSRSGTNTGELFF.

This chain joins TRBV6-5 and TRBJ1-5; unclear D gene. CDR1 is MNHEY and CDR2 is SVGAGI in the germline V gene. V lost 2 bases and J 4 bases, leaving 6 bases between the germline ends. The CDR3 consists of 13 residues. CDR3 loop: CASSYHINQPQHF. DNA of the CDR3: TGTGCCAGCAGTTACCATATAAATCAGCCCCAGCATTTT.

In the case of this clone: This same CDR3 is encoded by further DNA sequences in the sample. The genes are TRBV11-2 and TRBJ2-5; 9 nucleotides match TRBD2. The CDR3 is 14 residues long. Germline-derived CDR1 and CDR2 are SGHAT and FQNNGV. V lost 6 bases, J lost 4 bases, and 6 bases stayed unmatched. CDR3 protein: CASSRGGATETQYF. CDR3 nucleotides: TGTGCCAGCAGTCGCGGGGGGGCCACAGAGACCCAGTACTTC. The full variable domain, in which reference TRBV11-2 and TRBJ2-5 provide the parts outside the CDR3, is EAGVAQSPRYKIIEKRQSVAFWCNPISGHATLYWYQQILGQGPKLLIQFQNNGVVDDSQLPKDRFSAERLKGVDSTLKIQPAKLEDSAVYLCASSRGGATETQYFGPGTRLLVL.

The chain combines TRBV29-1 with TRBJ1-1; D may be TRBD1 (6 bases). Looked up from germline, CDR1 is SQVTM and CDR2 is ANQGSEA. The CDR3 consists of 15 residues. Between the trimmed V and J ends, which lost 0 bases and 1 base, there was a span of 12 bases. This CDR3 reads CSVEDQGMENTEAFF. The CDR3 coding sequence is TGCAGCGTTGAAGACCAGGGGATGGAGAACACTGAAGCTTTCTTT. Full variable domain (missing parts from reference TRBV29-1 and TRBJ1-1): SAVISQKPSRDICQRGTSLTIQCQVDSQVTMMFWYRQQPGQSLTLIATANQGSEATYESGFVIDKFPISRPNLTFSTLTVSNMSPEDSSIYLCSVEDQGMENTEAFFGQGTRLTVV.

This chain joins TRBV5-1 and TRBJ1-6, with a tentative D call TRBD1 (5 bases). This CDR3 is built from 14 residues. Germline V gene sequence: CDR1 SGHRS, CDR2 YFSETQ. Trimming removed 0 bases at V and 9 bases at J, with 10 bases between. CDR3 region: CASSLGEGFSPLHF. The CDR3 DNA follows: TGCGCCAGCAGCTTGGGGGAGGGGTTTTCACCCCTCCACTTT.

The gene calls are TRBV21-1 and TRBJ2-4; TRBD2 is the table's D call, not checked against the DNA. TRBV21-1 is a pseudogene segment. The CDR3 consists of 17 residues. This CDR3 reads CASSKTRCRHPKRIQYF. The CDR3 region has the DNA TGTGCCAGCAGCAAAACCCGGTGCCGTCACCCCAAACGGATTCAGTACTTC.

CDR3 amino acids: CASSPRPNEKLFF. CDR3 nucleotides: TGTGCCAGCAGCCCCCGACCTAATGAAAAACTGTTTTTT. The chain joins TRBV9 to TRBJ1-4; D gene uncertain. The V end lost 4 bases, the J end lost 3 bases, and 7 bases lay between the germline ends. In germline, CDR1 is SGDLS, CDR2 YYNGEE. The CDR3 consists of 13 residues.